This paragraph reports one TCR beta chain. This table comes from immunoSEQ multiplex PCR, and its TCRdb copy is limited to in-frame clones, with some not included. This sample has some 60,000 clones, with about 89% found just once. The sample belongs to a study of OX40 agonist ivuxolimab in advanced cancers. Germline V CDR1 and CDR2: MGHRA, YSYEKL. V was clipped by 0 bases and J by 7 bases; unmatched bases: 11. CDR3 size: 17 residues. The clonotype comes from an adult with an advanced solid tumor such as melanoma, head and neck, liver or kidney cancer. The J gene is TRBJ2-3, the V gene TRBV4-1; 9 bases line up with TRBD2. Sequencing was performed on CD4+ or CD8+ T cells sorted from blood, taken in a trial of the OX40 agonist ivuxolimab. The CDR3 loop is CASSQEGPLSGRNTQYF. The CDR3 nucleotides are TGCGCCAGCAGCCAAGAAGGCCCTCTTAGCGGGAGAAATACGCAGTATTTT.